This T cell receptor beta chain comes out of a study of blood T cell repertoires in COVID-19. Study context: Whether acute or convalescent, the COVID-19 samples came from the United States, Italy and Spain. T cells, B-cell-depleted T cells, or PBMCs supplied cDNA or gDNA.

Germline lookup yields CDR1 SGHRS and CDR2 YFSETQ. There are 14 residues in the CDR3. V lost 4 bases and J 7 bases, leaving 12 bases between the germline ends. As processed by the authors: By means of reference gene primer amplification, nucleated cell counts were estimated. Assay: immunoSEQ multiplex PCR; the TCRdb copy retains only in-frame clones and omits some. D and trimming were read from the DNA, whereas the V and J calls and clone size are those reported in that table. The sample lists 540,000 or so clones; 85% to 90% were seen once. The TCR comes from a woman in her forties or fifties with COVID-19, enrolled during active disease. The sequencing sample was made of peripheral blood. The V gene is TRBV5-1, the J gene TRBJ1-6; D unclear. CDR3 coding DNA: TGCGCCAGCAGCCCCGGTGAGAGGAATTCACCCCTCCACTTT. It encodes CASSPGERNSPLHF. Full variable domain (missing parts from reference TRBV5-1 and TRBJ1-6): KAGVTQTPRYLIKTRGQQVTLSCSPISGHRSVSWYQQTPGQGLQFLFEYFSETQRNKGNFPGRFSGRQFSNSRSEMNVSTLELGDSALYLCASSPGERNSPLHFGNGTRLTVT.